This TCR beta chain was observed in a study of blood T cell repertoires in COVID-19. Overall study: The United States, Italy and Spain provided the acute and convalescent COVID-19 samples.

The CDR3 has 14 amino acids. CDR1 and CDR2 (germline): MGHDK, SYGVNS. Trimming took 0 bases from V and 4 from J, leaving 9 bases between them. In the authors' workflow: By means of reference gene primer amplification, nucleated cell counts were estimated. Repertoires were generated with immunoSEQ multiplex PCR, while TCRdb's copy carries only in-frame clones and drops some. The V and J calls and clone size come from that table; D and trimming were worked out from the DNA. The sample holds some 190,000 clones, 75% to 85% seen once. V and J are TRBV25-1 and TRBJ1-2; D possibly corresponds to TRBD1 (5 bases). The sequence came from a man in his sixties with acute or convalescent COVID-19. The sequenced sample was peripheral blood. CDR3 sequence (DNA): TGTGCCAGCAGTGAATATGACAGTCGCTATGGCTACACCTTC. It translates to CASSEYDSRYGYTF.